Listed below are T cell receptor beta chains from one sample, sequenced in a study of T cells in localized non-small cell lung cancer. Assay used: immunoSEQ multiplex PCR; TCRdb lists only in-frame clones, some missing. The sample lists 2,500 to 3,500 clones, roughly 27% seen once, with roughly 13% in the top ten. The specimen comprised lung tumor tissue, sampled before any cancer treatment. These receptors were collected from a woman aged 40-70 years with stage III lung adenocarcinoma. The CDR3 runs from the conserved cysteine through the conserved F or W. D genes are given only for firm matches. Where a row states a size, it is once, few, many or the class of an expanded clone; other rows omit it.

d_call j_call v_call clone_size cdr3_nt cdr3_aa
. TRBJ1-2 TRBV5-1 once TGCGCCAGCAATCCCGGGGACTGGGGCATTGGGGGCTACACCTTC CASNPGDWGIGGYTF
TRBD2 TRBJ2-1 TRBV9 few TGTGCCAGCAGCCCTAGAGGACTAGCGGGAGGGGGCAATGAGCAGTTCTTC CASSPRGLAGGGNEQFF
. TRBJ1-4 TRBV28 few TGTGCCAGCAGTTTAGAGGCAGGAGGTAATGAAAAACTGTTTTTT CASSLEAGGNEKLFF
TRBD1 TRBJ1-2 TRBV19 . TGTGCCAGCAGGGGGGCAGATGGGCATGGCTACACCTTC CASRGADGHGYTF
. TRBJ1-1 TRBV10-2 . TGCGCCAGCAGTGCACAGGTGGGCACTGAAGCTTTCTTT CASSAQVGTEAFF
TRBD1 TRBJ1-5 TRBV18 . TGTGCCAGCTCCCAAGGACAGGGCAATCAGCCCCAGCATTTT CASSQGQGNQPQHF
. TRBJ1-1 TRBV18 . TGTGCCAGCTCAAAATCGGGGACTGAAGCTTTCTTT CASSKSGTEAFF
. TRBJ1-1 TRBV28 . TGTGCCAGCAGTTCCGGGGGCCGCACTGAAGCTTTCTTT CASSSGGRTEAFF
. TRBJ1-2 TRBV19 . TGTGCCAGTAGTACAGGGTACGGCTACACCTTC CASSTGYGYTF
. TRBJ2-2 TRBV15 . TGTGCCACCAGCAGAGAAGCGAACACCGGGGAGCTGTTTTTT CATSREANTGELFF
. TRBJ2-7 TRBV7-5 . TGTGCCAGCAGCCCACTAACTAGCGGGTTCTACGAGCAGTACTTC CASSPLTSGFYEQYF
. TRBJ2-1 TRBV6-4 few TGTGCCAGCAGTATAGCCGGGCCTCAGTTCTTC CASSIAGPQFF
. TRBJ1-1 TRBV10-3 few TGTGCCATCAGTGAGGTCGGGGAGACAGCTTTCTTT CAISEVGETAFF
. TRBJ1-6 TRBV6-8 . TGTGCCAGCAGGAGCAGCGTTTATAATTCACCCCTCCACTTT CASRSSVYNSPLHF
. TRBJ1-1 TRBV10-3 . TGTGCCATCAGTGAGTGGGGCCGCTGGACCAACACTGAAGCTTTCTTT CAISEWGRWTNTEAFF
. TRBJ1-2 TRBV15 . TGTGCCACCAGCAGAGGAGGGAGCATCTATGGCTACACCTTC CATSRGGSIYGYTF
. TRBJ1-2 TRBV14 . TGTGCCAGCATGGGGGGTCCTTTCCTGGATGGCTACACCTTC CASMGGPFLDGYTF
TRBD1 TRBJ1-1 TRBV6-8 . TGTGCCAGCATCGACGAGTTACAGTGGGACAGCCGCAACACTGAAGCTTTCTTT CASIDELQWDSRNTEAFF
TRBD1 TRBJ2-7 TRBV11-3 few TGTGCCAGCAGCTTAGTGATTGGACAGGGAACCTACGAGCAGTACTTC CASSLVIGQGTYEQYF
TRBD2 TRBJ2-7 TRBV5-1 . TGCGCCAGCAGCTTGGAGACTAGCGGGGCCAGAAGCTCCTACGAGCAGTACTTC CASSLETSGARSSYEQYF
. TRBJ1-3 TRBV19 . TGTGCCAGTAAGGGGGGAGATGGAAACACCATATATTTT CASKGGDGNTIYF
TRBD2 TRBJ2-7 TRBV6-8 medium-sized TGTGCCAGCACTCCGGGGGGTTCCGCCTACGAGCAGTACTTC CASTPGGSAYEQYF
TRBD1 TRBJ1-5 TRBV10-3 . TGTGCAACCAGGGACAGTCCAAATCAGCCCCAGCATTTT CATRDSPNQPQHF
TRBD1 TRBJ1-5 TRBV29-1 . TGCAGCGTTGAACAGGGGGCAGGTCAGCCCCAGCATTTT CSVEQGAGQPQHF
TRBD1 TRBJ2-4 TRBV19 . TGTGCCAGTAAAAAGGGGGCCGGGGACATTCAGTACTTC CASKKGAGDIQYF
. TRBJ1-1 TRBV19 . TGTGCCAGTAGTCTGGCAGACGTGAACACTGAAGCTTTCTTT CASSLADVNTEAFF
TRBD1 TRBJ1-5 TRBV11-3 . TGTGCCAGCAGCTTTGGGACAGGTAATAGCAATCAGCCCCAGCATTTT CASSFGTGNSNQPQHF
TRBD2 TRBJ2-7 TRBV11-3 medium-sized TGTGCCAGCAGCTTAACCCCTTTAGCGGGAGGAGGCGAGCAGTACTTC CASSLTPLAGGGEQYF
. TRBJ2-5 TRBV28 . TGTGCCAGCAGTTTATCAGGCCCGGAGACCCAGTACTTC CASSLSGPETQYF
. TRBJ2-2 TRBV11-3 . TGTGCCAGCACCCTAATGGGGGGAGGAACCGGGGAGCTGTTTTTT CASTLMGGGTGELFF
. TRBJ1-4 TRBV19 . TGTGCCAGTAGTGACAATCAGGGAGTTGGTGAAAAACTGTTTTTT CASSDNQGVGEKLFF
. TRBJ1-5 TRBV6-8 few TGTGCCAGCAGGATGCCACCAGTTGCAAATCAGCCCCAGCATTTT CASRMPPVANQPQHF
. TRBJ2-2 TRBV9 few TGTGCCAGCAGCCCCCGTAGGCAGAGGGGCGCCGGGGAGCTGTTTTTT CASSPRRQRGAGELFF
. TRBJ2-3 TRBV29-1 few TGCAGCGTCGGGGCATCGACAGATACGCAGTATTTT CSVGASTDTQYF
TRBD2 TRBJ2-1 TRBV28 . TGTGCCAGCAGCCCTGGGACTAGCGGGAGTAATGAGCAGTTCTTC CASSPGTSGSNEQFF
. TRBJ2-1 TRBV28 . TGTGCCAGCACCCCCCTACAGGACTATTCCTACAATGAGCAGTTCTTC CASTPLQDYSYNEQFF
TRBD2 TRBJ2-3 TRBV6-8 few TGTGCCAGCAGTGTTAGCGGGAGTAGCGCAGATACGCAGTATTTT CASSVSGSSADTQYF